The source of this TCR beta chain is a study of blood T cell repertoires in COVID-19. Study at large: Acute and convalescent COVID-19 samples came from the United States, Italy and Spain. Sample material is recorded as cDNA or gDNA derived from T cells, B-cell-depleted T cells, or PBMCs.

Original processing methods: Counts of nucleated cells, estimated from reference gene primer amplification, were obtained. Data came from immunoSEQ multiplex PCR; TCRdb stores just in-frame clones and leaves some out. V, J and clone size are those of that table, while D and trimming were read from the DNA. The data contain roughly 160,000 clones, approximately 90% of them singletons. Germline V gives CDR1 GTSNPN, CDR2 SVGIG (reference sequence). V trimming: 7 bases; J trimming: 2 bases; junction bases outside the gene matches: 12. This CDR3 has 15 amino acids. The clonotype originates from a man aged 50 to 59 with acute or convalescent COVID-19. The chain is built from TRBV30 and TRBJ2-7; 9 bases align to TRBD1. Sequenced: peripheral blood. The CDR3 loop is CAFAHPGQGPYEQYV. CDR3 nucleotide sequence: TGTGCCTTCGCACACCCGGGACAGGGCCCCTACGAGCAGTACGTC.